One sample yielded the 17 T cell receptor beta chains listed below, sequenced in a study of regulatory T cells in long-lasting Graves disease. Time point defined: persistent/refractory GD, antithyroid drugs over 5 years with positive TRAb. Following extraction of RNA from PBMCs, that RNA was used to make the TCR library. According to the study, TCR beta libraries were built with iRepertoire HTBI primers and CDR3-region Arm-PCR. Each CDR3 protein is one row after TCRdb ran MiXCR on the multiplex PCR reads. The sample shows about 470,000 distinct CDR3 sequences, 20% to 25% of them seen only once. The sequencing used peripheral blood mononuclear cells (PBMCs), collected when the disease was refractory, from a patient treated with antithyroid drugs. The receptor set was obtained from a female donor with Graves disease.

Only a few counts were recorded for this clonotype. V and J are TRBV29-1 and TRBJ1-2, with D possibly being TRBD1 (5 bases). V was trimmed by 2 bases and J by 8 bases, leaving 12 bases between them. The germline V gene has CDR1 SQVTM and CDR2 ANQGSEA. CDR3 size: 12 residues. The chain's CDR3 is CSVEPAGGGYTF. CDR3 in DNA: TGCAGCGTTGAACCCGCGGGGGGAGGCTACACCTTC.

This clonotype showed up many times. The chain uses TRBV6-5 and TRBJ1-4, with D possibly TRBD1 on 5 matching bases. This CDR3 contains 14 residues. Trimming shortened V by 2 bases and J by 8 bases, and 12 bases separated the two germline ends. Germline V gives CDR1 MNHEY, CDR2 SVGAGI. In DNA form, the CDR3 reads TGTGCCAGCAGTTACGGGACTCGTGGCGAAAAACTGTTTTTT. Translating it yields CASSYGTRGEKLFF.

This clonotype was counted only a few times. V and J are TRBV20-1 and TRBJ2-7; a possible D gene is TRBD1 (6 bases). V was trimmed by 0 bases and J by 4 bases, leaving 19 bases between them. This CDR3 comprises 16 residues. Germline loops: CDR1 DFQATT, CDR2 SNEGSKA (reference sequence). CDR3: CSARDPTQTGYYEQYF. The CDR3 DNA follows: TGCAGTGCTAGAGATCCGACTCAGACAGGTTATTACGAGCAGTACTTC.

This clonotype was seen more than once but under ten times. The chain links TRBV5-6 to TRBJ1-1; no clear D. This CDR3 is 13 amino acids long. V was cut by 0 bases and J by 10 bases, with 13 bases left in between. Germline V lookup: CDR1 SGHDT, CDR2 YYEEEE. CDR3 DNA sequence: TGTGCCAGCAGCTTGGGTGGTCAAGATGGAGCTTTCTTT. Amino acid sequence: CASSLGGQDGAFF.

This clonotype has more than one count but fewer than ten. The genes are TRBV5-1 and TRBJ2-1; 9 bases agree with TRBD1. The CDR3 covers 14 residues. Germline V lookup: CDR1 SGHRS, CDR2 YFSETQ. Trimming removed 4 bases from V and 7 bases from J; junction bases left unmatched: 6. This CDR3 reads CASSPGQGENEQFF. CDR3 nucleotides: TGCGCCAGCAGCCCGGGACAGGGTGAGAATGAGCAGTTCTTC.

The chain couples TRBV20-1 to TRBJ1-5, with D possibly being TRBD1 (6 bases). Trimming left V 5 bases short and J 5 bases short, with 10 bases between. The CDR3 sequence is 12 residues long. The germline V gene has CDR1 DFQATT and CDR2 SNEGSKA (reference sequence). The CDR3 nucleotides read TGCAGTGCTCAGGGGTTGGATCAGCCCCAGCATTTT. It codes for CSAQGLDQPQHF.

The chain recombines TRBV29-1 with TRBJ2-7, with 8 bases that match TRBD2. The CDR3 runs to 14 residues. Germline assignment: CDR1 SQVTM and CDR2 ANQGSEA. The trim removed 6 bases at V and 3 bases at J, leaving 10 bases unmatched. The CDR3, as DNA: TGCAGCGTCGCTCAGATAGCGGGAAACTACGAGCAGTACTTC. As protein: CSVAQIAGNYEQYF.

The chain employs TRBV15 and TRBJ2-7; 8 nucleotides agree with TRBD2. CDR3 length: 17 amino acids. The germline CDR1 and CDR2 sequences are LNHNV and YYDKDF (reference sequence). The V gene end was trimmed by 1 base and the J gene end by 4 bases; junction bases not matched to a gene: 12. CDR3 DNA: TGTGCCACCAGCAGAGTTAGTTCCGGGACTAGGGGGTACGAGCAGTACTTC. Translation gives CATSRVSSGTRGYEQYF.

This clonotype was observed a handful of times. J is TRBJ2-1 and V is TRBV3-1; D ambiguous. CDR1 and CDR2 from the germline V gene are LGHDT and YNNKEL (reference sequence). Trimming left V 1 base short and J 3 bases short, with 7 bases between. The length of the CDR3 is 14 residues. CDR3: CASSQGQNYNEQFF. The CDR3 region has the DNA TGTGCCAGCAGCCAAGGACAAAACTACAATGAGCAGTTCTTC.

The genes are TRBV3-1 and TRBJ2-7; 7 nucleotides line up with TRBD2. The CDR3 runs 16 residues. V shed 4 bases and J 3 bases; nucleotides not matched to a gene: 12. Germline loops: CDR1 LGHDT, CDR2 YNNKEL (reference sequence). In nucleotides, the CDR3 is TGTGCCAGCAGCCCTCTGGGGGGGGAGAAGGTCTACGAGCAGTACTTC. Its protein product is CASSPLGGEKVYEQYF.

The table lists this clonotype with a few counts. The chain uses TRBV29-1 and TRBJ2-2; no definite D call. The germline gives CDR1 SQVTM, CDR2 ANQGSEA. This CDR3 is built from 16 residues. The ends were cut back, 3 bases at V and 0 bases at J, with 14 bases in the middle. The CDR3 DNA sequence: TGCAGCGTTGAGGGGATCGAGACCTCGAACACCGGGGAGCTGTTTTTT. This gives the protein CSVEGIETSNTGELFF.

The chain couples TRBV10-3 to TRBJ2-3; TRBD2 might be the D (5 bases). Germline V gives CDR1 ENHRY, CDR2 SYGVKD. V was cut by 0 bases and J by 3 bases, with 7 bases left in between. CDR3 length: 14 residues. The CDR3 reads CAISESTGTDTQYF. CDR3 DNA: TGTGCCATCAGTGAGTCTACGGGAACAGATACGCAGTATTTT.

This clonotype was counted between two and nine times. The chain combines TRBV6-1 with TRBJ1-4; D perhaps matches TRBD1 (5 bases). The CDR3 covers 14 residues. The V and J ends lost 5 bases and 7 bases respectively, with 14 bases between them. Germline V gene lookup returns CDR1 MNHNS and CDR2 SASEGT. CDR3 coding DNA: TGTGCCAGCAGTCTCGGGGGAGTTTCTGAAAAACTGTTTTTT. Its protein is CASSLGGVSEKLFF.

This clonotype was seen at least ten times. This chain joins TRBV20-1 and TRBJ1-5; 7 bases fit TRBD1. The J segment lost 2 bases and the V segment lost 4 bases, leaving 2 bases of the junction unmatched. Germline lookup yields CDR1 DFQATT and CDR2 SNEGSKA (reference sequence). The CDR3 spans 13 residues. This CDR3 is CSATDRGNQPQHF. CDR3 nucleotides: TGCAGTGCTACTGACAGGGGCAATCAGCCCCAGCATTTT.

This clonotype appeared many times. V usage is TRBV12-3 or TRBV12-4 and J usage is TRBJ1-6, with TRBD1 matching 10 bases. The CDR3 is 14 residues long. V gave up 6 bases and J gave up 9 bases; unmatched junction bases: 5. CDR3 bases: TGTGCCAGCAGATGGACAGGGGGGAGTTCACCCCTCCACTTT. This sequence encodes CASRWTGGSSPLHF.

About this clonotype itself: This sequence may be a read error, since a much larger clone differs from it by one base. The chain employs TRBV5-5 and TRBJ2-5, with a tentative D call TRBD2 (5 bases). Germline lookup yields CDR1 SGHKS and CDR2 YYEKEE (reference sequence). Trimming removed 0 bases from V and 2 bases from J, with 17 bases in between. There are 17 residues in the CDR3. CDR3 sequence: CASSLAPLQRTQETQYF. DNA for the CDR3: TGTGCCAGCAGCTTGGCCCCACTCCAGAGGACTCAAGAGACCCAGTACTTC.

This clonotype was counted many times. CDR3 region: CATNPRGGHRNQPQHF. The CDR3 nucleotides read TGTGCTACAAACCCACGAGGGGGACACCGAAATCAGCCCCAGCATTTT. The V and J genes are TRBV28 and TRBJ1-5; possibly TRBD1 for D (6 bases). CDR1 is MDHEN and CDR2 is SYDVKM in the germline V gene. CDR3 length: 16 amino acids.